This TCR beta chain was documented in a study of blood T cell repertoires in COVID-19. Study details: COVID-19 samples from acute and convalescent phases originated in the United States, Italy and Spain. Sources were T cells, B-cell-depleted T cells, or PBMCs; the material itself was cDNA or gDNA.

Authors' analysis steps: Amplification from reference gene primers served as the basis for estimated nucleated cell counts. The assay was immunoSEQ multiplex PCR, and TCRdb's table has in-frame clones only and misses some. V and J calls and clone size are those listed in that table; D and trimming were worked out from the DNA. The sample records more than 90,000 clones, 82% being singletons. CDR1 is LNHDA and CDR2 is SQIVND in the germline V gene (reference sequence). V lost 3 bases to trimming and J lost 5 bases; unmatched junction nucleotides: 14. This CDR3 is built from 18 residues. This clonotype originated in a man older than 75 with acute or convalescent COVID-19. The V and J genes are TRBV19 and TRBJ2-1; 9 bases are a match to TRBD2. Sequenced sample: peripheral blood. CDR3 protein: CASSIIPPGLAFHNEQFF. As DNA, the CDR3 is TGTGCCAGTAGTATTATCCCCCCAGGACTAGCGTTTCACAATGAGCAGTTCTTC.